Listed below are T cell receptor beta chains from one sample, sequenced in a study of blood T cell repertoires in COVID-19. Clones were read by immunoSEQ multiplex PCR, and TCRdb kept only the in-frame ones, dropping some. This repertoire shows 250,000 to 350,000 clones, around 90% found once; its top ten account for about 8.5%. Specimen: peripheral blood. The receptors originated from a man younger than 35 with active or convalescent COVID-19. Both conserved end residues are part of each CDR3. A D gene is named only where the DNA matches it firmly. The size field is filled for only some rows; it gives once, few, many or a size class.

clone size,J gene,V gene,D gene,CDR3 protein,CDR3 DNA
once,TRBJ1-6,TRBV5-6,TRBD1,CASSRGTGEYSPLHF,TGTGCCAGCAGCCGAGGGACAGGAGAATATTCACCCCTCCACTTT
.,TRBJ2-5,TRBV19,.,CASSGFSPQGREETQYF,TGTGCCAGTAGTGGTTTTAGTCCCCAGGGGAGGGAAGAGACCCAGTACTTC
.,TRBJ2-3,TRBV7-2,TRBD2,CASSRSMSGGATDTQYF,TGTGCCAGCAGCAGAAGTATGAGCGGGGGGGCGACAGATACGCAGTATTTT
.,TRBJ1-4,TRBV3-1/TRBV3-2,.,CASSHHRVSRNEKLFF,TGTGCCAGCAGCCACCACAGGGTATCCCGTAATGAAAAACTGTTTTTT
.,TRBJ2-1,TRBV19,.,CASSIGWGDEQFF,TGTGCCAGTAGTATCGGCTGGGGGGATGAGCAGTTCTTC
.,TRBJ2-2,TRBV9,.,CASSLRTSNTGELFF,TGTGCCAGCAGCCTCCGGACATCGAACACCGGGGAGCTGTTTTTT
.,TRBJ2-1,TRBV4-1,TRBD2,CASSQEVAGGVNEQFF,TGCGCCAGCAGCCAAGAGGTAGCGGGGGGGGTCAATGAGCAGTTCTTC
.,TRBJ2-1,TRBV2,TRBD2,CASSDSGGQNEQFF,TGTGCCAGCAGTGATAGCGGGGGCCAAAATGAGCAGTTCTTC
.,TRBJ2-2,TRBV27,.,CASSFAGLPGELFF,TGTGCCAGCAGTTTTGCAGGGTTACCCGGGGAGCTGTTTTTT
.,TRBJ2-7,TRBV27,TRBD2,CASSPGLATSYEQYF,TGTGCCAGCAGCCCTGGACTAGCTACCTCCTACGAGCAGTACTTC
.,TRBJ1-1,TRBV6-5,TRBD1,CASSKDRHAFF,TGTGCCAGCAGTAAGGACAGGCACGCTTTCTTT
.,TRBJ2-5,TRBV11-2,TRBD2,CASSLEASGWETQYF,TGTGCCAGCAGCTTAGAGGCTAGCGGGTGGGAGACCCAGTACTTC
.,TRBJ2-1,TRBV5-1,TRBD2,CASSNTSGGYNEQFF,TGCGCCAGCAGCAATACTAGCGGGGGCTACAATGAGCAGTTCTTC
.,TRBJ2-5,TRBV6-2/TRBV6-3,.,CASSLRGGGYQETQYF,TGTGCCAGCAGTTTGAGAGGGGGGGGATACCAAGAGACCCAGTACTTC
few,TRBJ1-1,TRBV3-1/TRBV3-2,.,CASSQDLTASEAFF,TGTGCCAGCAGCCAAGATTTGACAGCAAGTGAAGCTTTCTTT
.,TRBJ1-5,TRBV21-1,.,CASSHLPGSFRQGREYSNQPQHF,TGTGCCAGCAGCCACCTCCCCGGGAGTTTTCGGCAGGGACGGGAATATAGCAATCAGCCCCAGCATTTT
.,TRBJ2-2,TRBV9,TRBD1,CASSSGTVSFGELFF,TGTGCCAGCAGCTCCGGGACAGTCTCCTTCGGGGAGCTGTTTTTT
.,TRBJ2-7,TRBV29-1,.,CSVEGAGGPSYEQYF,TGCAGCGTTGAAGGGGCAGGAGGACCGTCCTACGAGCAGTACTTC
.,TRBJ1-2,TRBV7-9,.,CASSLNGGYTF,TGTGCCAGCAGCTTAAACGGTGGCTACACCTTC
.,TRBJ2-7,TRBV10-1,.,CASSESAPRGQYF,TGCGCCAGCAGTGAGTCGGCGCCAAGGGGGCAGTACTTC
.,TRBJ1-4,TRBV6-5,TRBD1,CASSSRGLSEKLFF,TGTGCCAGCAGTTCCAGGGGGCTTAGTGAAAAACTGTTTTTT
few,TRBJ2-6,TRBV2,TRBD1,CASSKGAGGANVLTF,TGTGCCAGCAGTAAGGGGGCGGGCGGGGCCAACGTCCTGACTTTC
.,TRBJ1-6,TRBV11-2,.,CASSLGRRSPLHF,TGTGCCAGCAGCTTAGGACGGCGGTCACCCCTCCACTTT
.,TRBJ2-3,TRBV3-1/TRBV3-2,.,CASSQEPRDTQYF,TGTGCCAGCAGCCAAGAGCCCCGGGATACGCAGTATTTT
.,TRBJ1-1,TRBV9,TRBD1,CASSVGRGTDEAFF,TGTGCCAGCAGCGTAGGAAGAGGGACAGATGAAGCTTTCTTT
.,TRBJ2-1,TRBV11-3,TRBD1,CASSTKGAKYNEQFF,TGTGCCAGCAGCACGAAGGGGGCGAAGTACAATGAGCAGTTCTTC
.,TRBJ1-2,TRBV27,TRBD1,CASSGTGGAGYGYTF,TGTGCCAGCAGCGGTACAGGGGGCGCAGGGTATGGCTACACCTTC
once,TRBJ2-1,TRBV6-5,.,CASSYRPVPGCDEQFF,TGTGCCAGCAGTTACCGACCCGTTCCAGGGTGCGACGAGCAGTTCTTC
.,TRBJ1-3,TRBV29-1,.,CSVKDSPGNTIYF,TGCAGCGTAAAGGACAGTCCTGGAAACACCATATATTTT
.,TRBJ2-7,TRBV13,TRBD1,CASSLGTDSYEQYF,TGTGCCAGCAGCCTGGGGACAGACAGCTACGAGCAGTACTTC
.,TRBJ1-2,TRBV7-3,.,CASSLNHVPGLYGYTF,TGTGCCAGCAGCTTAAATCACGTTCCAGGACTGTACGGCTACACCTTC
.,TRBJ1-2,TRBV12-3/TRBV12-4,TRBD1,CASSEDRDYGYTF,TGTGCCAGCAGTGAGGACAGGGACTATGGCTACACCTTC
.,TRBJ2-7,TRBV10-3,TRBD1,CATRTGERYEQYF,TGTGCCACCAGGACAGGGGAACGCTACGAGCAGTACTTC
once,TRBJ1-2,TRBV5-5,TRBD1,CASSPLRQGLNYGYTF,TGTGCCAGCAGCCCGCTGAGACAGGGTTTAAACTATGGCTACACCTTC
.,TRBJ2-1,TRBV6-2/TRBV6-3,.,CASSRPGLNNEQFF,TGTGCCAGCAGTCGACCGGGACTTAACAATGAGCAGTTCTTC
.,TRBJ2-2,TRBV5-4,TRBD1,CASSPQGAQAGELFF,TGTGCCAGCAGCCCACAGGGGGCGCAGGCCGGGGAGCTGTTTTTT
.,TRBJ1-3,TRBV3-1/TRBV3-2,.,CASSQDSGNTIYF,TGTGCCAGCAGCCAAGACTCCGGAAACACCATATATTTT
.,TRBJ1-1,TRBV7-6,.,CASSPYSRQNTEAFF,TGTGCCAGCAGCCCCTACTCACGCCAGAACACTGAAGCTTTCTTT
.,TRBJ2-3,TRBV21-1,.,CASSKGPAVLRDRVADTQYF,TGTGCCAGCAGCAAGGGCCCAGCCGTCCTCCGGGACAGGGTTGCAGATACGCAGTATTTT
.,TRBJ1-6,TRBV27,TRBD1,CASSFRTGGRISPLHF,TGTGCCAGCAGTTTCCGGACAGGGGGAAGAATCTCACCCCTCCACTTT
.,TRBJ1-2,TRBV10-3,TRBD1,CAISGDSEGYGYTF,TGTGCCATCAGTGGGGACAGCGAAGGATATGGCTACACCTTC
few,TRBJ2-6,TRBV5-1,.,CASSIEGAGANVLTF,TGCGCCAGCAGCATTGAGGGTGCTGGGGCCAACGTCCTGACTTTC
.,TRBJ1-2,TRBV6-5,TRBD1,CASRKGTGTYGYTF,TGTGCCAGCAGGAAGGGGACAGGGACGTATGGCTACACCTTC
.,TRBJ2-3,TRBV19,.,CACGFGTVVAAREYF,TGTGCCTGCGGCTTCGGGACAGTTGTAGCGGCCAGGGAGTATTTT
.,TRBJ2-1,TRBV11-3,TRBD1,CASSWGQGTYNEQFF,TGTGCCAGCAGCTGGGGACAGGGAACCTACAATGAGCAGTTCTTC
.,TRBJ2-2,TRBV6-4,.,CASSDSQGSGAGELFF,TGTGCCAGCAGTGACTCGCAGGGCTCGGGGGCCGGGGAGCTGTTTTTT
.,TRBJ1-2,TRBV19,.,CASSIGHSDGVYGYTF,TGTGCCAGTAGTATAGGACATAGTGACGGTGTTTATGGCTACACCTTC
.,TRBJ1-3,TRBV20-1,TRBD1,CSASSGQGKGNTIYF,TGCAGTGCTAGTTCCGGACAGGGGAAAGGAAACACCATATATTTT
once,TRBJ2-3,TRBV7-9,TRBD1,CASSLRPGQISTDTQYF,TGTGCCAGCAGCTTAAGACCGGGACAGATAAGCACAGATACGCAGTATTTT
.,TRBJ2-7,TRBV2,TRBD2,CASTRDAGLAGGRSYEQYF,TGTGCCAGCACTAGGGATGCGGGACTAGCGGGGGGAAGGTCCTACGAGCAGTACTTC
once,TRBJ1-3,TRBV5-4,.,CASSPAGARQNTIYF,TGTGCCAGCAGCCCGGCGGGGGCCCGACAAAACACCATATATTTT
.,TRBJ1-1,TRBV6-5,.,CASSYSGAQATEAFF,TGTGCCAGCAGTTACTCGGGGGCGCAAGCCACTGAAGCTTTCTTT
.,TRBJ2-1,TRBV11-1,TRBD2,CASRTSGGANEQFF,TGTGCCAGTCGAACTAGCGGGGGGGCCAATGAGCAGTTCTTC
.,TRBJ2-2,TRBV4-3,.,CASSKNREGTGELFF,TGCGCCAGCAGCAAGAACAGGGAGGGAACCGGGGAGCTGTTTTTT
once,TRBJ1-2,TRBV28,TRBD1,CASSWGQGVDGYTF,TGTGCCAGCAGTTGGGGACAGGGGGTAGACGGCTACACCTTC
.,TRBJ2-3,TRBV27,TRBD2,CASSFGLAGYSSTDTQYF,TGTGCCAGCAGTTTCGGACTAGCGGGGTATTCTAGCACAGATACGCAGTATTTT
.,TRBJ2-7,TRBV5-6,TRBD1,CASRRDRGLYEQYF,TGTGCCAGCAGACGGGACAGGGGGCTCTACGAGCAGTACTTC
.,TRBJ2-2,TRBV9,.,CASSVAPFEGDANTGELFF,TGTGCCAGCAGCGTAGCTCCGTTTGAGGGGGACGCGAACACCGGGGAGCTGTTTTTT
few,TRBJ1-2,TRBV19,.,CASTEEGFYGYTF,TGTGCCAGTACCGAGGAGGGTTTCTATGGCTACACCTTC